This T cell receptor (beta chain) was recorded in a study of blood T cell repertoires in COVID-19. Whole-study context: Samples taken during acute and convalescent COVID-19 were collected in the United States, Italy and Spain. Sample material is recorded as cDNA or gDNA derived from T cells, B-cell-depleted T cells, or PBMCs.

Authors' data handling: Scientists estimated how many nucleated cells there were by amplifying reference gene primers. The method was immunoSEQ multiplex PCR; TCRdb's version includes in-frame clones alone and lacks a portion of them. V and J calls plus clone size are reproduced from that table; the DNA served to infer D and trimming. The table shows hundreds of thousands of clones, with 83% occurring only once. Germline lookup yields CDR1 SGHKS and CDR2 YYEKEE (reference sequence). The CDR3 has 15 amino acids. V was cut by 4 bases and J by 1 base, with 12 bases left in between. This clone appeared once. Enrolled through a virtual design, the participants were between 18 and 89 years of age and came from about two dozen US areas.

The chain recombines TRBV5-5 with TRBJ1-3; D perhaps matches TRBD1 (5 bases). The receptor was isolated from a middle-aged woman who had been exposed to COVID-19. Sequences were obtained from PBMCs or T cells enriched from blood (not recorded which). The CDR3 reads CASSTTGTSGNTIYF. CDR3 sequence (DNA): TGTGCCAGCAGCACTACCGGGACTTCTGGAAACACCATATATTTT.